The TCR beta chain under discussion was sequenced for a study of molecular identifiers for immune sequencing clone quantification. Study-level results: Clones above 20 RNA copies contained over 99% of effector molecules and under 1% of naive molecules. Jurkat TCR RNA spiked in from one cell reportedly remained identifiable amid about a million naive cells.

This clonotype was detected ten times or more. As yet, its antigen is unknown. Previously described methods and listed TCR primers were employed for the bulk TCR libraries. MiXCR, run by TCRdb on the PCR reads, gives a single entry per CDR3 protein. The sample contains about 500,000 distinct CDR3 sequences, around a fifth of which appear only once. The CDR3 extends over 19 amino acids. Germline CDR1 is KGHDR and CDR2 is SFDVKD. Trimming at V came to 5 bases and at J to 1 base, leaving 10 bases not matched to a gene. This TCR was recovered from a human donor in good health. Some libraries in this study had Jurkat cell RNA spiked in. The sequenced material came from naive CD8+ T cells from blood, with Jurkat cell RNA spiked in. Described subset: FACS-sorted CD8+CD4-CCR7+CD45RA+ naive T cells. The genes are TRBV24-1 and TRBJ2-3, with 14 bases aligning to TRBD2. The CDR3: CATSAPGTSGSSGTDTQYF. CDR3 DNA sequence: TGTGCCACCAGTGCTCCGGGGACTAGCGGGAGCTCGGGCACAGATACGCAGTATTTT.